This TCR beta chain was captured by sequencing in a study of response to subunit inactivated influenza vaccine (dated by TCRdb to the late 2010s). In the study overall: To follow how T cells responded to a trivalent subunit inactivated influenza vaccine, the researchers relied on deep quantitative profiling of the T cell receptor repertoire.

From the cysteine up to the phenylalanine, the CDR3 has a length of 14 residues. Just the 42-base CDR3 DNA is kept, in frame starting at base 1. The germline V gene (reference sequence) specifies DFQATT as CDR1 and SNEGSKA as CDR2. At the junction V is shortened by 5 bases and J by 3 bases; bases outside the gene matches: 9. This clonotype has a handful of counts. Which antigen it targets is not known. No base qualities exist here, and no much larger clone lies one base off it. Receptor amplification or capture employed RT-PCR. The run used an Illumina HiSeq 2500. TCRdb trimmed the raw reads at Q25, called clones with MiXCR and kept productive beta chains. Duplicate CDR3 protein sequences are folded into a single record with the most common DNA and genes. For this sample the table gives 750,000 to 850,000 distinct CDR3 sequences, of which under 20% were detected only once. Roughly 11% of the sample is taken by the ten largest.

Study-wide findings and limitations: The authors suggested that each seasonal influenza vaccination may recruit only a limited number of new T cells.

Recombination linked TRBV20-1 to TRBJ2-5, and TRBD1 aligns with 7 junction nucleotides. The source material was PBMCs from blood, sampled less than 6 days after vaccination. The TCR comes from a man aged 50-60 years who received an inactivated influenza vaccine. Donor details come from another sample of the same person, matched by shared clones. The nucleotide sequence is given as TGCAGTGCTCCCACCAGGGGGTCGAAAGAGACCCAGTACTTC. The resulting protein is CSAPTRGSKETQYF.